Detailed here is one TCR beta chain. CDR1 is MGHRA, CDR2 YSYEKL, per germline. V lost 3 bases to trimming and J lost 6 bases, with 14 bases between them. This CDR3 contains 14 residues. Sequencing used immunoSEQ multiplex PCR; TCRdb keeps in-frame clones, though not all of them. The table lists 200,000 or so clones, approximately 90% of them singletons. These data come from a study of blood T cell repertoires in COVID-19. Study at large: Samples of COVID-19 (acute and convalescent) were obtained from the United States, Italy and Spain. PBMCs, B-cell-depleted T cells, or T cells were the source of the cDNA or gDNA that made up the material.

Individuals aged about 18 to 89 years were recruited from about two dozen US areas. The recovered donors of Cohort 3 showed two negative PCRs, clearance, or symptom resolution. The rearrangement uses TRBV4-1 and TRBJ1-1; D is unresolved. Sequenced sample: PBMCs or T cells enriched from blood (not recorded which). The receptor comes from a young man who had recovered from COVID-19. CDR3 bases: TGCGCCAGCAGCCAGTTGACTGGTTTGGCTGAAGCTTTCTTT. Protein product: CASSQLTGLAEAFF.